The clone carrying this TCR beta chain appeared many times. The data were taken from a study of T-cell reconstitution after alpha-beta-depleted transplantation in children. Germline V lookup: CDR1 WSHSY, CDR2 SAAADI. CDR3 length equals 13 residues. V was shortened by 2 bases and J by 3 bases, with 6 bases between the two germline ends. Unique molecular identifiers were incorporated during preparation of the TCRbeta library. One entry per CDR3 protein, called by TCRdb with MiXCR from the PCR reads. The sample comprises roughly 200,000 distinct CDR3 sequences, about 9.5% of which are singletons, and over 5% rests with the top ten.

The TCR sequence derives from a human donor who donated a stem cell graft to a child with acute lymphoblastic leukemia. This specimen was PBMCs from the stem cell graft donor, taken from the stem cell graft. The chain carries TRBV10-2 and TRBJ2-3; D unclear. In DNA form, the CDR3 reads TGCGCCAGCAGTGAGATCCAGACAGATACGCAGTATTTT. Residues: CASSEIQTDTQYF.